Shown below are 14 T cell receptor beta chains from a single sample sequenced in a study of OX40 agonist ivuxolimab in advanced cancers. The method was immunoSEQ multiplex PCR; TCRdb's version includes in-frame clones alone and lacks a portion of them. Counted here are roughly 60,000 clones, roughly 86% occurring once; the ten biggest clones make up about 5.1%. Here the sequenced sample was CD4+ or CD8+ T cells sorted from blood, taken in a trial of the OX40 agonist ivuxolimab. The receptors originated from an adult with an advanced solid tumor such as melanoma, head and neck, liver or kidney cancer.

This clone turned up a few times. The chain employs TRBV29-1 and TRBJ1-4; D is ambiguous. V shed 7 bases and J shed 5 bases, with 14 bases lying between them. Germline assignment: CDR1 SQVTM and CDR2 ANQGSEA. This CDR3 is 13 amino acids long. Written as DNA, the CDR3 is TGCAGCGCCGGGCTGGCTTTCAATGAAAAACTGTTTTTT. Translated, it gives CSAGLAFNEKLFF. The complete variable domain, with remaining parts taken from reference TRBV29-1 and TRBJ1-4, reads SAVISQKPSRDICQRGTSLTIQCQVDSQVTMMFWYRQQPGQSLTLIATANQGSEATYESGFVIDKFPISRPNLTFSTLTVSNMSPEDSSIYLCSAGLAFNEKLFFGSGTQLSVL.

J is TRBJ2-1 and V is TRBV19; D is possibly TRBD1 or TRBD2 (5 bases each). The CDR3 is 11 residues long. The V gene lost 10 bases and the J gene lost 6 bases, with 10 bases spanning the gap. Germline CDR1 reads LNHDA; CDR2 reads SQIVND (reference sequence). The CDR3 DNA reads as TGTGCCACGGGACGGATCAATGAGCAGTTCTTC. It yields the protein CATGRINEQFF.

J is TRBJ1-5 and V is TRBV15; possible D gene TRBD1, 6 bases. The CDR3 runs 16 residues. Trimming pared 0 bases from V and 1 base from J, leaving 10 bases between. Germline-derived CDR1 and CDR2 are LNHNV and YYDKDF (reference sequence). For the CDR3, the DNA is TGTGCCACCAGCAGAGAGGGGGGCAGAAGCAATCAGCCCCAGCATTTT. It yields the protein CATSREGGRSNQPQHF.

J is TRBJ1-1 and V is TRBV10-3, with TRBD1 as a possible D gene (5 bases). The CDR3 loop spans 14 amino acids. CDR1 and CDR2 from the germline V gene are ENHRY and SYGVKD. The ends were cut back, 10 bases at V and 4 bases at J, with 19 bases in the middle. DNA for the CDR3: TGTGCCACCAGGGAAGCAGGGCTCATCACTGAAGCTTTCTTT. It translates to CATREAGLITEAFF.

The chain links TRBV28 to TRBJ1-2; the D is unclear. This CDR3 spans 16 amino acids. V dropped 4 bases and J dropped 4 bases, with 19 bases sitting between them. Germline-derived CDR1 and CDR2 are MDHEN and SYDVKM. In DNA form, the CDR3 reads TGTGCCAGCAGTTCATTGGGTTGGGGTTTGGGCTATGGCTACACCTTC. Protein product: CASSSLGWGLGYGYTF.

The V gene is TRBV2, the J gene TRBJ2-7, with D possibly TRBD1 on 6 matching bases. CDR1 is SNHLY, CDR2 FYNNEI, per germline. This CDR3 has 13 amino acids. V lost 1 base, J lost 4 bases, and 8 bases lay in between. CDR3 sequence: CASSEDRAYEQYF. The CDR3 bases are TGTGCCAGCAGTGAAGACAGGGCATACGAGCAGTACTTC.

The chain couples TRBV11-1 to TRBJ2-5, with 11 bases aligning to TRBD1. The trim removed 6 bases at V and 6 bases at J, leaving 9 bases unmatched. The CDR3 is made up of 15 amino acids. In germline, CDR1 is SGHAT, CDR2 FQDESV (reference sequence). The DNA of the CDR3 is TGTGCCAGCAGACCCGGGACAGGGGGGAGTAAGACCCAGTACTTC. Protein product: CASRPGTGGSKTQYF.

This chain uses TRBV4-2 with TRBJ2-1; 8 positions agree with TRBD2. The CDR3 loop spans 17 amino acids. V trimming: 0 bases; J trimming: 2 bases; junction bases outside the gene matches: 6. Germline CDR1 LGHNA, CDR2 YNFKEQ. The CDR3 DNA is TGTGCCAGCAGCCAAGATCTCCGGGGGGGAGCCTACAATGAGCAGTTCTTC. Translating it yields CASSQDLRGGAYNEQFF.

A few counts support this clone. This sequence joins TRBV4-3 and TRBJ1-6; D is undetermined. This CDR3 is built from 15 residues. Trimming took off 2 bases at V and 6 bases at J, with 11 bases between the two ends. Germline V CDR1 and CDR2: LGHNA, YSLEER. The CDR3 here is CASSQRRAGNSPLHF. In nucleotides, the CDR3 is TGCGCCAGCAGCCAAAGGAGGGCTGGTAATTCACCCCTCCACTTT.

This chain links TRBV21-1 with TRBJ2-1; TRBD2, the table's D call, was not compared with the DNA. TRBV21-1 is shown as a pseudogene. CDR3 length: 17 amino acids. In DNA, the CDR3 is TGTGCCAGCATCCCCGGTCGGGGGGGTTGCTCCTACAATGAGCAGTTCTTC. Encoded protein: CASIPGRGGCSYNEQFF.

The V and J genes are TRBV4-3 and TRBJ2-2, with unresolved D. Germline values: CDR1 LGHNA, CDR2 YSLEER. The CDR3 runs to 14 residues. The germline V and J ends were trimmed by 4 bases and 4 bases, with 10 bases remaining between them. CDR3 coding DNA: TGCGCCAGCAGCCCAACCTACGCCACCGGGGAGCTGTTTTTT. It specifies CASSPTYATGELFF.

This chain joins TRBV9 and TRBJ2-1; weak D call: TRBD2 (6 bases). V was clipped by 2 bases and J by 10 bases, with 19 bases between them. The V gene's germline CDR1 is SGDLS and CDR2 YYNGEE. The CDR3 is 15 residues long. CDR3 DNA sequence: TGTGCCAGCAGCGTCGGAGACGGGGGTATACGCGAGCAGTTCTTC. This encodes CASSVGDGGIREQFF.

The CDR3 DNA sequence: TGTGCCAGCAGTGGGACTGGGCGCTCTGGGGCCAACGTCCTGACTTTC. It codes for CASSGTGRSGANVLTF. This sequence joins TRBV6-6 and TRBJ2-6, with a weak D call TRBD2 (6 bases). Trimming stripped 5 bases from V and 0 bases from J, with 11 bases between. Germline CDR1 reads MNHNY; CDR2 reads SVGAGI (reference sequence). CDR3 size: 16 residues.

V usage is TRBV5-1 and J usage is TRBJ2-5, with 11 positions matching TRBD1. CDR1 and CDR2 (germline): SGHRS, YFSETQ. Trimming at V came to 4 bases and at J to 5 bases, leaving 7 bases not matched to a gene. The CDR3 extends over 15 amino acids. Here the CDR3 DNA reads TGCGCCAGCAGCATTGGACAGGGGGCAGCGGAGACCCAGTACTTC. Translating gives CASSIGQGAAETQYF.